This T cell receptor (beta chain) was obtained from a study of T-cell reconstitution after alpha-beta-depleted transplantation in children. This clonotype was counted only a few times. This CDR3 contains 15 residues. Germline V gene data show CDR1 as LNHNV and CDR2 as YYDKDF (reference sequence). Trimming took off 7 bases at V and 2 bases at J, with 17 bases between the two ends. A TCRbeta library incorporating unique molecular identifiers was prepared. TCRdb re-called the PCR reads with MiXCR, one entry per CDR3 protein. The sample includes almost 400,000 distinct CDR3 sequences, roughly 21% seen only once; the top ten take approximately 3.9%.

The source material was PBMCs from the stem cell graft donor, sampled from the stem cell graft. The origin of this receptor is a human donor who donated a stem cell graft to a child with acute myeloid leukemia. The chain combines TRBV15 with TRBJ1-1; no firm D call. The CDR3 protein is CATTTEGLSNTEAFF. The CDR3 nucleotides are TGTGCCACCACGACGGAGGGATTGAGCAACACTGAAGCTTTCTTT.